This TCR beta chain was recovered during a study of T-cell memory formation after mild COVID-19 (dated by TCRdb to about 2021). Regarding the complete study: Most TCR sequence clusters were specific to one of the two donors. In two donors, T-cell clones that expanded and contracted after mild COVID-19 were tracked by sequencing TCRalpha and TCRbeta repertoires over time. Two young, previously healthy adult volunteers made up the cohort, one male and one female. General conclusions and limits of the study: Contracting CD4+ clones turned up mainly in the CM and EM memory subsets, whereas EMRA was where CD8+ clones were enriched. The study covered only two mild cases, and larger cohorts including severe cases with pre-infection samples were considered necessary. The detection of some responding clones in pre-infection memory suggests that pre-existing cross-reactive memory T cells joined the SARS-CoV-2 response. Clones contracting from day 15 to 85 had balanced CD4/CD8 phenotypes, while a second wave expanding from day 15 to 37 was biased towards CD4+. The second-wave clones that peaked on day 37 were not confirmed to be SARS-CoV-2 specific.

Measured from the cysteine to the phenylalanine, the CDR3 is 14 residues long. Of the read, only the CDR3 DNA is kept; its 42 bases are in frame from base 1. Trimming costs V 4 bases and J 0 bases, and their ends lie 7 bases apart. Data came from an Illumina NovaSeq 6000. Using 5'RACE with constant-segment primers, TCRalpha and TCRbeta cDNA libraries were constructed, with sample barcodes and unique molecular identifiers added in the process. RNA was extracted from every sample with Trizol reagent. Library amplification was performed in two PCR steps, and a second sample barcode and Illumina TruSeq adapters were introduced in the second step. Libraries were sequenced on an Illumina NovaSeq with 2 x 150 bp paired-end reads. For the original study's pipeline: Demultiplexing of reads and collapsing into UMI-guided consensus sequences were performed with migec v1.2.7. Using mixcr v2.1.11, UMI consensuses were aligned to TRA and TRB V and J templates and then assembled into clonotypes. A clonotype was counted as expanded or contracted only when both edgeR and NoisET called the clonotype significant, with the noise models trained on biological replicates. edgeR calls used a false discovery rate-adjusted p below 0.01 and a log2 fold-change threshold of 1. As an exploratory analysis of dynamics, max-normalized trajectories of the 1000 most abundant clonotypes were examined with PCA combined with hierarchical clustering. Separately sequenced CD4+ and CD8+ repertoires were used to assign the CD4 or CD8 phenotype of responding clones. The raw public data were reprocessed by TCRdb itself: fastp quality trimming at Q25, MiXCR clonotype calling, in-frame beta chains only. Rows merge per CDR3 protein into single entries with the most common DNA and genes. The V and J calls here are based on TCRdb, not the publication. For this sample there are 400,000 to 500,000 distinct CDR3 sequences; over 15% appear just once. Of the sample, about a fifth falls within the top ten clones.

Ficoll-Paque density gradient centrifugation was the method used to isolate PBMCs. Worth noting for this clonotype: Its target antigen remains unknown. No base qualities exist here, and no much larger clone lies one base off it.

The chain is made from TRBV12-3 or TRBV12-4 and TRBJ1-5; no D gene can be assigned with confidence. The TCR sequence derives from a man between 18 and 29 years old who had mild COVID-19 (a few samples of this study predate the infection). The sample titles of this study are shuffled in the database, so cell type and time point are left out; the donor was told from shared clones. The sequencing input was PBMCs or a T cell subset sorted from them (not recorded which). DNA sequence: TGTGCCAGCAGTTACGCCAATAGCAATCAGCCCCAGCATTTT. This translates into CASSYANSNQPQHF.